The 15 T cell receptor beta chains listed next were all sequenced from one sample in a study of patients and donors after allogeneic stem cell transplantation. Via MiXCR, TCRdb re-called the RT-PCR reads, giving one row per CDR3 protein. Among around 200,000 distinct CDR3 sequences listed, around 41% were seen once. What was sequenced was blood, either unsorted or a sorted T cell fraction (not recorded which). The receptors shown here come from a human donor who was either an allogeneic HSCT recipient or a stem cell or donor lymphocyte infusion donor (not recorded which). It is not recorded whose cells these are; they may come from a transplant donor.

This clonotype has only a few counts. This sequence joins TRBV20-1 and TRBJ2-1, with D unclear. Germline V gives CDR1 DFQATT, CDR2 SNEGSKA (reference sequence). Trimming cost V 1 base and J 0 bases, with 13 bases left between them. CDR3 length equals 16 residues. The CDR3 nucleotides read TGCAGTGCTAGAGCTTTGCGAGCGAGCTCCTACAATGAGCAGTTCTTC. It codes for CSARALRASSYNEQFF.

The chain combines TRBV7-8 with TRBJ1-2; 7 bases fit TRBD1. This CDR3 region has 16 residues. Germline lookup yields CDR1 SGHVS and CDR2 FQNEAQ. The V gene end was trimmed by 5 bases and the J gene end by 2 bases; junction bases not matched to a gene: 11. CDR3 nucleotides: TGTGCCAGCAGCCCGCACTCTATGACAGGGAACTATGGCTACACCTTC. Its translation is CASSPHSMTGNYGYTF.

This clonotype has more than one count but fewer than ten. The chain couples TRBV27 to TRBJ1-6; D is possibly TRBD1 (5 bases). Germline V lookup: CDR1 MNHEY, CDR2 SMNVEV (reference sequence). This CDR3 has 13 amino acids. The ends were cut back, 3 bases at V and 11 bases at J, with 11 bases in the middle. CDR3 sequence: CASSFGGTAPLHF. For the CDR3, the DNA is TGTGCCAGCAGTTTCGGGGGAACTGCACCCCTCCACTTT.

V gene TRBV7-8 combines with J gene TRBJ1-5; D is ambiguous. The CDR3 has 15 residues. In germline, CDR1 is SGHVS, CDR2 FQNEAQ. Trimming stripped 0 bases from V and 0 bases from J, with 6 bases between. In DNA, the CDR3 is TGTGCCAGCAGCTTAGCCAGTTTTAGCAATCAGCCCCAGCATTTT. Protein product: CASSLASFSNQPQHF.

This chain uses TRBV29-1 with TRBJ2-1; D tentatively fits TRBD1 or TRBD2 (6 bases each). V lost 3 bases and J 4 bases, leaving 22 bases between the germline ends. The CDR3 loop spans 17 amino acids. The germline gives CDR1 SQVTM, CDR2 ANQGSEA. In DNA form, the CDR3 reads TGCAGCGTTGAGCCCCCGGGGGCCGGACGGGCTTACAATGAGCAGTTCTTC. It translates to CSVEPPGAGRAYNEQFF.

V usage is TRBV10-3 and J usage is TRBJ1-2; 9 nucleotides match TRBD1. CDR3 length: 13 amino acids. Per the germline V gene, CDR1 is ENHRY and CDR2 is SYGVKD. V was pared by 6 bases and J by 6 bases, with 5 bases of the junction left unmatched. The CDR3 DNA follows: TGTGCCATCAGGACCGGGACAGGGAATGGCTACACCTTC. Encoded protein: CAIRTGTGNGYTF.

The CDR3 spells CASSMRDKGYGYTF. The CDR3 nucleotides read TGTGCCAGTAGTATGCGGGACAAGGGCTATGGCTACACCTTC. V usage is TRBV19 and J usage is TRBJ1-2; TRBD1 might be the D (6 bases). V was pared by 3 bases and J by 4 bases, with 12 bases between. The CDR3 extends over 14 amino acids. Germline V lookup: CDR1 LNHDA, CDR2 SQIVND (reference sequence). Full variable domain (outside the CDR3, taken from reference TRBV19 and TRBJ1-2): DGGITQSPKYLFRKEGQNVTLSCEQNLNHDAMYWYRQDPGQGLRLIYYSQIVNDFQKGDIAEGYSVSREKKESFPLTVTSAQKNPTAFYLCASSMRDKGYGYTFGSGTRLTVV.

This clonotype has only a few counts. The chain employs TRBV12-3 or TRBV12-4 and TRBJ1-3, with TRBD1 matching 7 bases. V lost 6 bases, J lost 7 bases, and 15 bases stayed unmatched. This CDR3 has 16 amino acids. The chain's CDR3 is CASRVIRDLQGNTIYF. CDR3 DNA: TGTGCCAGCAGAGTGATCAGGGACCTACAGGGGAACACCATATATTTT.

The chain recombines TRBV7-9 with TRBJ2-3, with D possibly being TRBD2 (5 bases). The germline V and J ends were trimmed by 4 bases and 3 bases, with 17 bases remaining between them. The germline V gene encodes CDR1 SEHNR and CDR2 FQNEAQ (reference sequence). CDR3 length: 16 amino acids. The CDR3 DNA is TGTGCCAGCAGCTCCCTTTTCGCGACGGGGACAGATACGCAGTATTTT. This translates into CASSSLFATGTDTQYF.

Only a few counts were recorded for this clonotype. This chain joins TRBV12-3 or TRBV12-4 and TRBJ1-1; a weak D match, TRBD1 (5 bases). V dropped 4 bases and J dropped 6 bases, with 6 bases sitting between them. The CDR3 loop spans 11 amino acids. The CDR3 protein is CASSWGSEAFF. DNA of the CDR3: TGTGCCAGCAGTTGGGGGTCTGAAGCTTTCTTT.

This clonotype was seen just once. This sequence joins TRBV12-3 or TRBV12-4 and TRBJ1-1, with unresolved D. CDR3 length: 14 residues. Trimming pared 5 bases from V and 8 bases from J, leaving 18 bases between. This CDR3 reads CASSPNPPPREAFF. In DNA form, the CDR3 reads TGTGCCAGCAGTCCCAACCCCCCCCCGCGAGAAGCTTTCTTT.

V usage is TRBV20-1 and J usage is TRBJ2-7; the match to TRBD2 covers 10 bases. The germline V gene encodes CDR1 DFQATT and CDR2 SNEGSKA (reference sequence). The CDR3 contains 14 residues. Trimming cost V 0 bases and J 3 bases; bases outside gene matches: 2. The CDR3 region is CSAREASGGYEQYF. The DNA of the CDR3 is TGCAGTGCTAGAGAAGCTAGCGGGGGCTACGAGCAGTACTTC.

The chain links TRBV7-2 to TRBJ1-2, with D possibly matching TRBD1 (6 bases). Germline V gives CDR1 SGHTA, CDR2 FQGNSA. The V end was cut by 1 base, the J end by 4 bases, with 19 bases between. The CDR3 length is 17 residues. This CDR3 is CASSLVPPGQGSYGYTF. The CDR3, as DNA: TGTGCCAGCAGCTTAGTCCCACCGGGTCAGGGGAGCTATGGCTACACCTTC.

The J gene is TRBJ1-1, the V gene TRBV19; D is ambiguous. CDR1 and CDR2 (germline): LNHDA, SQIVND (reference sequence). V lost 6 bases and J 1 base, leaving 9 bases between the germline ends. The CDR3 contains 13 residues. The CDR3 nucleotides read TGTGCCAGTAGACCCACACGGAACACTGAAGCTTTCTTT. Protein product: CASRPTRNTEAFF. Based on the CDR3 plus reference TRBV19 and TRBJ1-1, the full variable domain is DGGITQSPKYLFRKEGQNVTLSCEQNLNHDAMYWYRQDPGQGLRLIYYSQIVNDFQKGDIAEGYSVSREKKESFPLTVTSAQKNPTAFYLCASRPTRNTEAFFGQGTRLTVV.

This chain uses TRBV12-3 or TRBV12-4 with TRBJ1-3; no definite D call. This CDR3 contains 13 residues. Trimming took 3 bases from V and 8 from J, leaving 11 bases between them. The CDR3 DNA reads as TGTGCCAGCAGTTTTTCTCTAAGAGACACCATATATTTT. Residues: CASSFSLRDTIYF.